The rows below give T cell receptor beta chains drawn from one sample of a study of blood T cell repertoires in COVID-19. Data came from immunoSEQ multiplex PCR; TCRdb stores just in-frame clones and leaves some out. Of over 350,000 clones in the sample, around 89% were seen once. The sequenced sample consisted of peripheral blood. The source is a woman aged 25 to 45 with acute or convalescent COVID-19. The conserved cysteine and the conserved F or W are not part of the CDR3 here. D genes are given only for firm matches.

J gene: TRBJ2-5; V gene: TRBV10-1; D gene: TRBD2; CDR3 protein: ASSESVAGAAETQY
J gene: TRBJ2-3; V gene: TRBV7-6; D gene: TRBD2; CDR3 protein: ASSLAGGRSKADTQY
J gene: TRBJ1-2; V gene: TRBV18; D gene: -; CDR3 protein: ASSPNVERTVDGYT
J gene: TRBJ1-1; V gene: TRBV4-1; D gene: -; CDR3 protein: ASSQVGNTEAF
J gene: TRBJ1-5; V gene: TRBV29-1; D gene: TRBD1; CDR3 protein: SVGDRVNQPQH
J gene: TRBJ2-1; V gene: TRBV5-1; D gene: -; CDR3 protein: ASSLGLASYNEQF
J gene: TRBJ2-2; V gene: TRBV5-6; D gene: -; CDR3 protein: ASSKLGLVNTGELF
J gene: TRBJ1-3; V gene: TRBV10-2; D gene: -; CDR3 protein: ASGSQGAGNTIY
J gene: TRBJ2-5; V gene: TRBV11-2; D gene: TRBD2; CDR3 protein: ASSLDATGGPETQY
J gene: TRBJ1-1; V gene: TRBV9; D gene: -; CDR3 protein: ASSGYNSEAF
J gene: TRBJ1-1; V gene: TRBV4-1; D gene: -; CDR3 protein: ASSQVQGIGYTEAF
J gene: TRBJ2-5; V gene: TRBV30; D gene: -; CDR3 protein: AWSSGLGKLETQY